This T cell receptor beta chain is drawn from a study of control samples from healthy donors and cancer patients. A remark on this clone: Additional DNA sequences in this sample encode the identical CDR3.

Sequencing used immunoSEQ multiplex PCR; TCRdb keeps in-frame clones, though not all of them. The data contain some 64,000 clones, about 89% of them seen just once; the ten biggest clones take up approximately 2.3%. The receptor was isolated from a woman aged 45-60 years with head and neck cancer. Sequencing was performed on PBMCs.

CDR3 sequence (DNA): TGTGCCAGCAGCCTACGGGGTGAGACCCAGTACTTC. It encodes CASSLRGETQYF. The V and J genes are TRBV7-6 and TRBJ2-5, with a tentative D call TRBD2 (5 bases). Germline V CDR1 and CDR2: SGHVS, FNYEAQ. Trimming shortened V by 5 bases and J by 5 bases, and 9 bases separated the two germline ends. The CDR3 contains 12 residues.